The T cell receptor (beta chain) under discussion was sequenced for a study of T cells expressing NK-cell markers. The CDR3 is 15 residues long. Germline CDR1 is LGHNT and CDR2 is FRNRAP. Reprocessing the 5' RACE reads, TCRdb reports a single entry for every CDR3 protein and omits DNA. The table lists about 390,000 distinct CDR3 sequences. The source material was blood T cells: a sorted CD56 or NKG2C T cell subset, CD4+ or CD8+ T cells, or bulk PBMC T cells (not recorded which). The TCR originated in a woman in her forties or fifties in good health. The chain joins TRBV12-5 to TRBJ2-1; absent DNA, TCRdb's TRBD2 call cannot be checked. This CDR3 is CASGPLAGTYNEQFF. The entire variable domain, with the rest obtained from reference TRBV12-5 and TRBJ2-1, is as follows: DARVTQTPRHKVTEMGQEVTMRCQPILGHNTVFWYRQTMMQGLELLAYFRNRAPLDDSGMPKDRFSAEMPDATLATLKIQPSEPRDSAVYFCASGPLAGTYNEQFFGPGTRLTVL.